The subject of this entry is one T cell receptor beta chain. This clonotype was seen a few times. The antigen it binds to is not known. Qualities for individual bases were not recorded, and no much larger clone is one base off. This record comes from a study of T-cell memory formation after mild COVID-19 (dated by TCRdb to about 2021). Notes on the research overall: TCR sequence clusters from the two donors were largely donor specific. Longitudinal TCRalpha and TCRbeta repertoire sequencing tracked T-cell clones expanding and contracting after mild COVID-19 in two donors. The cohort was made up of two young adult volunteers, one female and one male, who were previously healthy.

Sequencing took place on an Illumina NovaSeq 6000. Using 5'RACE with constant-segment primers, TCRalpha and TCRbeta cDNA libraries were constructed, with sample barcodes and unique molecular identifiers added in the process. Trizol reagent was used to extract RNA from every sample. Libraries were amplified in two PCR steps, with a second sample barcode and Illumina TruSeq adapters added in the second step. Sequencing of the libraries was done on an Illumina NovaSeq, producing 2 x 150 bp paired-end reads. As for the authors' bioinformatics: Reads were demultiplexed and collapsed into UMI-guided consensus sequences with migec v1.2.7. With mixcr v2.1.11, UMI consensuses were aligned to TRA and TRB V and J templates and assembled into clonotypes. Expanded or contracted clonotypes were those called significant by both edgeR and NoisET, with noise models trained on biological replicates. For edgeR calls, the thresholds were a false discovery rate-adjusted p below 0.01 and a log2 fold-change of 1. As an exploratory analysis of dynamics, max-normalized trajectories of the 1000 most abundant clonotypes were examined with PCA combined with hierarchical clustering. The CD4 or CD8 phenotype of responding clones was assigned using the separately sequenced CD4+ and CD8+ repertoires. The raw public reads went through TCRdb reprocessing: fastp at Q25, MiXCR clone calling, in-frame beta chains kept. Duplicate CDR3 protein sequences are folded into a single record with the most common DNA and genes. TCRdb's processing, not the authors', yielded these V and J calls. The sample data list about 430,000 distinct CDR3 sequences, and 20% to 30% of these were observed just once. The leading ten clones occupy around 9% of the sample.

Ficoll-Paque density gradient centrifugation was the method used to isolate PBMCs. What the work shows at the level of the full study, not this receptor alone: The study included only a couple of mild cases, and larger cohorts that include severe cases with pre-infection samples were judged to be necessary. SARS-CoV-2 specificity of the second-wave clones peaking on day 37 was not confirmed. Some responding clones were detected in pre-infection memory, which suggested that pre-existing cross-reactive memory T cells had joined the SARS-CoV-2 response. Balanced CD4/CD8 phenotypes were observed for clones contracting from day 15 to 85, whereas a bias towards CD4+ was observed for a second wave of clones expanding from day 15 to 37. Contracting CD4+ clones turned up mainly in the CM and EM memory subsets, whereas EMRA was where CD8+ clones were enriched.

Trimmed from V: 5 bases; trimmed from J: 5 bases; junction bases lacking a gene match: 7. Taken from the germline V gene, the CDR1 and CDR2 loops are KGHDR and SFDVKD. The CDR3, cysteine through phenylalanine, is 17 amino acids long. Just the 51-base CDR3 DNA is kept, in frame starting at base 1. The chain is made from TRBV24-1 and TRBJ2-2; TRBD2 fits 13 bases in the junction. Sequenced material: PBMCs or a T cell subset sorted from them (not recorded which). This TCR was recovered from an adult woman who had mild COVID-19 (a few samples of this study predate the infection). The sample titles of this study are shuffled in the database, so cell type and time point are left out; the donor was told from shared clones. The CDR3 protein is CATSGATSGRLTGELFF. The DNA sequence reads TGTGCCACCAGTGGCGCGACTAGCGGGAGGTTGACCGGGGAGCTGTTTTTT.